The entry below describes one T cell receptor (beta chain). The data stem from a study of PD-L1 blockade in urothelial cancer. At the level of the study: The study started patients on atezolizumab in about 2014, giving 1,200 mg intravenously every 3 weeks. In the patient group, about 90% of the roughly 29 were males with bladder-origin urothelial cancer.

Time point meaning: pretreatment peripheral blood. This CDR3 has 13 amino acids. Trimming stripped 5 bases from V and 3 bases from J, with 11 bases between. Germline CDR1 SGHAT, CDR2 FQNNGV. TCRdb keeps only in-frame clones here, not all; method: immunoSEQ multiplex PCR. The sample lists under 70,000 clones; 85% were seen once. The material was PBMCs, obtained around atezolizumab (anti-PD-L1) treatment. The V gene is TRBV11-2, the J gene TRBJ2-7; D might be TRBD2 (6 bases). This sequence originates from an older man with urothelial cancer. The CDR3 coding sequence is TGTGCCAGCAGCATTAGCGGAAACTACGAGCAGTACTTC. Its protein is CASSISGNYEQYF.